The TCR beta chain described here comes from a study of T cell changes during pregnancy in multiple sclerosis (dated by TCRdb to the late 2010s). Background on the whole study: The study examined how the T cell repertoire changed over the course of pregnancy in women with multiple sclerosis.

Receptors were amplified or captured by the immunoSEQ multiplex PCR assay. TCRdb retrieved this table from immuneACCESS and kept in-frame rearrangements only. Not all clones are present; in checked studies, unresolved V genes account for under half, and no reason is known for the remainder. The sample table holds about 30,000 clones, of which more than 85% were seen once. 3% to 4% of the sample is taken by the ten largest. Concerning this clone itself: Which antigen it targets is not known. The input lacks base qualities; no much larger clone sits a single base away.

The CDR1 and CDR2 encoded by the germline V gene are SGHDT and YYEEEE. Including the terminal cysteine and phenylalanine, the CDR3 comprises 15 residues. The kept DNA is CDR3 alone, 45 bases in frame from the first base. The junction shows trimming of 3 bases on V and 8 bases on J, plus 17 bases between the germline ends. The V and J segments used are TRBV5-6 and TRBJ1-4; TRBD1 is a weak D gene call, 6 bases matching. This clonotype was obtained from a female donor in good health, enrolled as a control in a pregnancy study. The specimen was CD4+ T cells from peripheral blood mononuclear cells, collected in the first trimester of pregnancy. The DNA sequence is TGTGCCAGCAGCTATTGGCCAGGGGAAAGGGAAAAACTGTTTTTT. Protein translation: CASSYWPGEREKLFF.